Given below is one T cell receptor beta chain in context. Other DNA sequences within the sample encode an identical CDR3. Germline-derived CDR1 and CDR2 are SGHRS and YFSETQ. V lost 4 bases to trimming and J lost 4 bases; unmatched junction nucleotides: 7. This CDR3 comprises 14 residues. The data were taken from a study of shared clonotypes between healthy human individuals. The wider study: Per-donor plates numbered three CD4 naive, three CD4 memory, two CD8 naive and one CD8 memory.

Genomic DNA of every subset was divided equally among multiple immunoSEQ plates. Repertoires were generated with immunoSEQ multiplex PCR, while TCRdb's copy carries only in-frame clones and drops some. The sample yields just over 2,000,000 clones, roughly 96% seen once. This sequence joins TRBV5-1 and TRBJ2-7; 8 nucleotides match TRBD1. The source material was naive CD4+ T cells sorted from blood. Stated subset: CD45RA+ positively selected. The receptor was isolated from a man aged 18 to 30 in good health. This CDR3 is CASSIGQGRYEQYF. DNA of the CDR3: TGCGCCAGCAGCATAGGACAGGGCCGGTACGAGCAGTACTTC.